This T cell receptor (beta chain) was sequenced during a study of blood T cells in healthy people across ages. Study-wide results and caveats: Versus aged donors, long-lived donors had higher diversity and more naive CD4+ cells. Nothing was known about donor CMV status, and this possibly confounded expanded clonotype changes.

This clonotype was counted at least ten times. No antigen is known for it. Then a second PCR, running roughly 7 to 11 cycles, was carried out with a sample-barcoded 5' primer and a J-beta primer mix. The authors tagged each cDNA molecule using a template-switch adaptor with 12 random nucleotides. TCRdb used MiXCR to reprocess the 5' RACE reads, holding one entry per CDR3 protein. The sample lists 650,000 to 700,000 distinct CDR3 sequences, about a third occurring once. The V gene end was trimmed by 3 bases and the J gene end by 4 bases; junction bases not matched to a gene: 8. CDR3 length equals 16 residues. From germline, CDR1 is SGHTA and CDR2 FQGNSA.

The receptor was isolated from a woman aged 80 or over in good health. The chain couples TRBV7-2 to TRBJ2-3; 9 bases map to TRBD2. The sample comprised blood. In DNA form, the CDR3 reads TGTGCCAGCAGCTTCGTCCCTAGCGGGGCTTCAGATACGCAGTATTTT. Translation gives CASSFVPSGASDTQYF.